Listed here are 9 T cell receptor beta chains from one sample, sequenced in a study of T cell responses to AZD1222 COVID-19 vaccine. Data came from immunoSEQ multiplex PCR; TCRdb stores just in-frame clones and leaves some out. Here the sample spans about 110,000 clones, just under 95% being singletons. Sequenced here: peripheral blood, sampled on day 0 of AZD1222 vaccination. The source is an adult in good health.

This sequence joins TRBV5-1 and TRBJ2-3, with 7 bases lining up with TRBD2. Losses at the gene ends were 3 bases for V and 0 bases for J; bases not matched to a gene: 4. This CDR3 has 15 residues. Germline-derived CDR1 and CDR2 are SGHRS and YFSETQ. CDR3: CASSYGGSSTDTQYF. CDR3 DNA sequence: TGCGCCAGCAGCTACGGGGGGTCTAGCACAGATACGCAGTATTTT.

The rearrangement joins TRBV6-5 to TRBJ1-5, with TRBD1 as a possible D gene (5 bases). The CDR3 has 14 amino acids. V lost 6 bases and J lost 2, with 11 bases in between. From germline, CDR1 is MNHEY and CDR2 SVGAGI. The chain's CDR3 is CASSQGGGNQPQHF. The CDR3 coding sequence is TGTGCCAGCAGCCAGGGAGGTGGCAATCAGCCCCAGCATTTT.

The V gene is TRBV19, the J gene TRBJ2-7, with D maybe TRBD1 (6 bases). Germline V gene lookup returns CDR1 LNHDA and CDR2 SQIVND (reference sequence). V lost 5 bases to trimming and J lost 2 bases, with 10 bases between them. The CDR3 spans 13 residues. The CDR3 coding sequence is TGTGCCAGTAGTTACGGGGACACCTACGAGCAGTACTTC. This gives the protein CASSYGDTYEQYF.

The CDR3 loop reads CASSPLTSAETQYF. The CDR3, as DNA: TGTGCCAGCAGCCCCTTGACTAGTGCAGAGACCCAGTACTTC. The chain is built from TRBV9 and TRBJ2-5, with D tentatively TRBD2 (6 bases). V was shortened by 4 bases and J by 4 bases, with 14 bases between the two germline ends. This CDR3 has 14 residues. Germline V CDR1 and CDR2: SGDLS, YYNGEE.

The chain is built from TRBV12-3 or TRBV12-4 and TRBJ1-1, with D uncertain. V was clipped by 3 bases and J by 0 bases, with 2 bases between them. The CDR3 length is 12 residues. CDR3 protein: CASSLVNTEAFF. The CDR3 nucleotides are TGTGCCAGCAGTTTGGTGAACACTGAAGCTTTCTTT.

The chain links TRBV6-4 to TRBJ2-2; 10 positions match TRBD1. J lost 6 bases, V lost 6 bases, and 7 bases had no gene match. In germline, CDR1 is MRHNA, CDR2 SNTAGT. The length of the CDR3 is 15 residues. CDR3 loop: CASRRDRGLAGELFF. In nucleotides, the CDR3 is TGTGCCAGCAGGCGGGACAGGGGTCTCGCCGGGGAGCTGTTTTTT.

The V gene is TRBV18, the J gene TRBJ1-1; D might be TRBD1 (5 bases). CDR1 is KGHSH, CDR2 LQKENI, per germline. The CDR3 contains 16 residues. V lost 5 bases to trimming and J lost 0 bases, with 16 bases between them. The CDR3 DNA is TGTGCCAGCTCAAGGGCCAGGGAACTCATGAACACTGAAGCTTTCTTT. Translation gives CASSRARELMNTEAFF.

This chain uses TRBV21-1 with TRBJ1-2. TRBV21-1 is described as a pseudogene. The CDR3 is made up of 16 amino acids. The CDR3 DNA sequence: TGTGCCAGCAGCAGGGGATGGAGGGAGGGATGCTATGGCTACACCTTC. Amino acids: CASSRGWREGCYGYTF.

A note on this clone: Other DNA variants within this sample encode the same CDR3. The V and J genes are TRBV19 and TRBJ1-1; the D is unclear. V gave up 3 bases and J gave up 5 bases, with 7 bases separating them. Per germline, CDR1 LNHDA and CDR2 SQIVND (reference sequence). The CDR3 length is 12 residues. CDR3 nucleotides: TGTGCCAGTAGTATCGGACGTACTGAAGCTTTCTTT. This codes for CASSIGRTEAFF.